The T cell receptor beta chain described here comes from a study of blood T cell repertoires in COVID-19. Across the study: Whether acute or convalescent, the COVID-19 samples came from the United States, Italy and Spain.

This clone was seen a single time. V dropped 5 bases and J dropped 4; count of bases not matched to a gene: 4. Per germline, CDR1 MRHNA and CDR2 SNTAGT. This CDR3 region has 13 residues. Study processing details: Reference gene primer amplification in the assay estimated nucleated cell counts. The method was immunoSEQ multiplex PCR; TCRdb's version includes in-frame clones alone and lacks a portion of them. The V and J calls and clone size come from that table; D and trimming were worked out from the DNA. The sample includes approximately 100,000 clones, about 91% of them seen just once. The chain recombines TRBV6-4 with TRBJ1-2; 7 bases align to TRBD1. The sequence came from a woman older than 75 with active COVID-19. Sequencing input: peripheral blood. CDR3 sequence reads: CASSTTGTYGYTF. The DNA for the CDR3 is TGTGCCAGCAGTACGACAGGGACCTATGGCTACACCTTC.